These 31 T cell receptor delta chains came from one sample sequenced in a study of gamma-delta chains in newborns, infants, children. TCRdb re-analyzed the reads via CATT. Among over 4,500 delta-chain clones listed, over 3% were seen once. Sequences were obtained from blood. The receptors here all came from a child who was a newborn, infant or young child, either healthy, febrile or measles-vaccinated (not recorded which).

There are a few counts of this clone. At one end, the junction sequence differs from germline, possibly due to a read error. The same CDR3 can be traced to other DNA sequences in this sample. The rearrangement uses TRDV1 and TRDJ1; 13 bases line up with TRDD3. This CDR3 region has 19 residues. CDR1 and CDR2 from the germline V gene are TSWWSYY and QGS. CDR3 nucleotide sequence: TGCGCTCTCGGGGAACTGTTCTTCCGAAGTACTGGGGGATACGGGAAACTCATCTTT. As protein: CALGELFFRSTGGYGKLIF.

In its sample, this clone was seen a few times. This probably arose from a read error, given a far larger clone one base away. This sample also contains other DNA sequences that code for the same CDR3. CDR3 in DNA: TGTGCCTGTGACACCGTCGGGATACAAGCGCAACTCTTCTTT. It translates to CACDTVGIQAQLFF. The chain employs TRDV2 and TRDJ2; 7 positions agree with TRDD3. The CDR3 sequence is 14 residues long. From germline, CDR1 is GEAIGNYY and CDR2 EKD. J was trimmed by 11 bases and V by 0 bases; bases with no gene match: 8.

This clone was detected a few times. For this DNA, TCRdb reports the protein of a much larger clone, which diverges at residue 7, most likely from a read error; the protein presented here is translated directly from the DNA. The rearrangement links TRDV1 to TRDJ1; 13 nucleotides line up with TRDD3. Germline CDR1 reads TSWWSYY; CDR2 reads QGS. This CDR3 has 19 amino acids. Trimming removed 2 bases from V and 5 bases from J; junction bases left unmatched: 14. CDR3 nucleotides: TGTGCTCTTGGGGAAAGGGTGGAATACTGGGGGATACGCGTGGATAAACTCATCTTT. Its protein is CALGERVEYWGIRVDKLIF.

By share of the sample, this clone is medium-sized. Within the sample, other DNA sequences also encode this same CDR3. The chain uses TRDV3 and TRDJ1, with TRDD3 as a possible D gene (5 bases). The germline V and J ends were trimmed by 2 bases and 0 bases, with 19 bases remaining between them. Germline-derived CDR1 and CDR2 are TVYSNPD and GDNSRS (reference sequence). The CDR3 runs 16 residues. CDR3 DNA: TGTGCCTTTCACGCCCGGATAGCCCGGTACACCGATAAACTCATCTTT. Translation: CAFHARIARYTDKLIF. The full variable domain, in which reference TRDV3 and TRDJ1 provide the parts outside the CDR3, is CDKVTQSSPDQTVASGSEVVLLCTYDTVYSNPDLFWYRIRPDYSFQFVFYGDNSRSEGADFTQGRFSVKHILTQKAFHLVISPVRTEDSATYYCAFHARIARYTDKLIFGKGTRVTVEP.

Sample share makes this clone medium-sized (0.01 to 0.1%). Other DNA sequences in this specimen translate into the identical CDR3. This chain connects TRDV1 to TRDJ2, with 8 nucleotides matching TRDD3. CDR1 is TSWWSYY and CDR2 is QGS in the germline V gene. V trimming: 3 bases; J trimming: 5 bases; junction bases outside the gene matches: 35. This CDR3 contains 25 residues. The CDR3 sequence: CALGDPTKSYSDQTRGDIPTAQLFF. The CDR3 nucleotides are TGTGCTCTTGGGGATCCCACCAAATCCTACTCTGATCAAACTCGGGGGGATATCCCCACAGCACAACTCTTCTTT.

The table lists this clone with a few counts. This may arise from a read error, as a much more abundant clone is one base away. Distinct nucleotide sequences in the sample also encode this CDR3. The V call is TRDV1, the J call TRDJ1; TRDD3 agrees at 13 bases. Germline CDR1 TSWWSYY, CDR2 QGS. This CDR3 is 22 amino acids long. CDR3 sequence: CALGELEAFLQLGDTVTDKLIF. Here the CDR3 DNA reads TGCGCTCTTGGGGAGTTAGAGGCCTTCCTACAACTGGGGGATACGGTCACCGATAAACTCATCTTT.

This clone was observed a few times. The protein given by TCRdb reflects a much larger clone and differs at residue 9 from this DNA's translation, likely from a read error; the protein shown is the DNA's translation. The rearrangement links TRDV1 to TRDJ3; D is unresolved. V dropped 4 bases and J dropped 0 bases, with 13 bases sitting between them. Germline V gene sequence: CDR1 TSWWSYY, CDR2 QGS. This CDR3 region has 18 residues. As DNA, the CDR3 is TGTGCTCTTGGGGTTCTGTACCCAGGCTCCTGGGACACCCGACAGATGTTTTTC. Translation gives CALGVLYPGSWDTRQMFF.

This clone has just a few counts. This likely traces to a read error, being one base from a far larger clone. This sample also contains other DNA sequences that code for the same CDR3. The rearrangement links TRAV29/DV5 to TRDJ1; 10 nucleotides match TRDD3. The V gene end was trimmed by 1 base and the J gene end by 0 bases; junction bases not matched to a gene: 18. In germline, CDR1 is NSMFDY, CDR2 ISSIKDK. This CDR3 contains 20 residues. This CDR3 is CAASLRPSQRTGGYTDKLIF. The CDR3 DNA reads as TGTGCAGCAAGCCTGCGGCCTTCCCAACGTACTGGGGGATACACCGATAAACTCATCTTT. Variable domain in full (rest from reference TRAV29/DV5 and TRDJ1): DQQVKQNSPSLSVQEGRISILNCDYTNSMFDYFLWYKKYPAEGPTFLISISSIKDKNEDGRFTVFLNKSAKHLSLHIVPSQPGDSAVYFCAASLRPSQRTGGYTDKLIFGKGTRVTVEP.

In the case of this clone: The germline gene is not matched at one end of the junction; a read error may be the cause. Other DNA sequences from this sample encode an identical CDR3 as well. CDR3 DNA sequence: TGCGCTCTTGGGGAACACTGGCCTTCCTACGAGGACGGTACTGGGGTATACCCCAGCTCCTGGGACACCCGCCAGATGTTTTTC. It translates to CALGEHWPSYEDGTGVYPSSWDTRQMFF. The chain joins TRDV1 to TRDJ3; 9 bases fit TRDD2. Looked up from germline, CDR1 is TSWWSYY and CDR2 is QGS. CDR3 length: 28 amino acids.

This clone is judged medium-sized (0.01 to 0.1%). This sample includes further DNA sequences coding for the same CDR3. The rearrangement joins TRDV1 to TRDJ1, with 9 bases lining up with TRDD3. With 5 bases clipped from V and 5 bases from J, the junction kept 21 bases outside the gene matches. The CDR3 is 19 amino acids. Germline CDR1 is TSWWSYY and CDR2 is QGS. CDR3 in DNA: TGTGCTCTTGGGTCTTACCTTCCCCTAACTGGGGGAAAGGAGGATAAACTCATCTTT. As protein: CALGSYLPLTGGKEDKLIF.

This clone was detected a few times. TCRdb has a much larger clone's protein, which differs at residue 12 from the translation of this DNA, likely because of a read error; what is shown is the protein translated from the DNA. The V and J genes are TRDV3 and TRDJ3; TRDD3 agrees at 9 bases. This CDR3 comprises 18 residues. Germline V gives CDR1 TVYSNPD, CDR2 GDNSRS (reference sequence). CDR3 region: CAFSRWGIDSWGTRQMFF. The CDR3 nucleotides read TGTGCATTTTCCCGCTGGGGGATCGACTCCTGGGGCACCCGACAGATGTTTTTC.

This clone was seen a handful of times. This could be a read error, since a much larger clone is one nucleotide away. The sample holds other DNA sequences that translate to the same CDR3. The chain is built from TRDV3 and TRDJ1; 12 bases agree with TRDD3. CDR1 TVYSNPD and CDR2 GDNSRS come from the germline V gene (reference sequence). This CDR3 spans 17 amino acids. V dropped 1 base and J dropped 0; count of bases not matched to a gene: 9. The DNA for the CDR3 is TGTGCCTTTATCTTCCCACTGGGGGATACATACACCGATAAACTCATCTTT. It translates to CAFIFPLGDTYTDKLIF.

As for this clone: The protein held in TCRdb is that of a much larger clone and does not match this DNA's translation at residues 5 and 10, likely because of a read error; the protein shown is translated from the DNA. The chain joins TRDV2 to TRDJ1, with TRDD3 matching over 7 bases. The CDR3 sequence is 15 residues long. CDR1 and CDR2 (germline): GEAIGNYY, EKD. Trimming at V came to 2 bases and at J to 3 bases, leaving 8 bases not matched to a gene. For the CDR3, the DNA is TGTGCCTGTGACATCGGGGGATGGTACGCCGATAAACTCATCTTT. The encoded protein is CACDIGGWYADKLIF.

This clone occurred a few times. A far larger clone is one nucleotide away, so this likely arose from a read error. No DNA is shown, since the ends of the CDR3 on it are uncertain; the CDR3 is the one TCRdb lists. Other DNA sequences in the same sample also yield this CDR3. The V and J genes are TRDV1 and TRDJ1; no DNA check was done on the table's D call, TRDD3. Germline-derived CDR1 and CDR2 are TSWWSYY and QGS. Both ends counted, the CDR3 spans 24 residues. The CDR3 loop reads CALGELTVSELGDTGNPYTDKLIF.

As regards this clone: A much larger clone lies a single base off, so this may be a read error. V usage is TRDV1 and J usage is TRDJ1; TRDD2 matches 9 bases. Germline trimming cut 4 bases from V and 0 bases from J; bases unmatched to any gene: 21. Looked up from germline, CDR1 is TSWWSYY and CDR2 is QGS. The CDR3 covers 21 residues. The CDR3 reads CALGAPSYVRDTRGYTDKLIF. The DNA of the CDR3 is TGTGCTCTTGGGGCCCCTTCCTACGTGAGGGATACAAGGGGTTACACCGATAAACTCATCTTT.

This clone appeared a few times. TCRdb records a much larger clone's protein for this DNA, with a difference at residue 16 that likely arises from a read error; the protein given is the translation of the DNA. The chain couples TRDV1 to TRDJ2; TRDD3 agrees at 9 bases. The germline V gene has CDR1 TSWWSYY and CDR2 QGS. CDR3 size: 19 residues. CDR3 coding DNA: TGTGCTCTTGGGGAACTGGGGGACTGGGGGACCCCTTTGACAGCACGACTCTTCTTT. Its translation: CALGELGDWGTPLTARLFF.

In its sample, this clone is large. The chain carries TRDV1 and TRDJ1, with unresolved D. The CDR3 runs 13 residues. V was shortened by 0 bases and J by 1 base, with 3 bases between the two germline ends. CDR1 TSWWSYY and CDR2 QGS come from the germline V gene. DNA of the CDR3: TGTGCTCTTGGGGAACTCGGCACCGATAAACTCATCTTT. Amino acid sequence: CALGELGTDKLIF.

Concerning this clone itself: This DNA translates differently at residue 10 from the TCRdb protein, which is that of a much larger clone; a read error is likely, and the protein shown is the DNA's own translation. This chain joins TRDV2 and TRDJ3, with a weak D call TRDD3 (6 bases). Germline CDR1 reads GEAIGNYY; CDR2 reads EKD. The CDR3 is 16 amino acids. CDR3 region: CACDTAPGWGTRQMFF. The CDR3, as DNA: TGTGCCTGTGACACCGCCCCTGGCTGGGGCACCCGACAGATGTTTTTC.

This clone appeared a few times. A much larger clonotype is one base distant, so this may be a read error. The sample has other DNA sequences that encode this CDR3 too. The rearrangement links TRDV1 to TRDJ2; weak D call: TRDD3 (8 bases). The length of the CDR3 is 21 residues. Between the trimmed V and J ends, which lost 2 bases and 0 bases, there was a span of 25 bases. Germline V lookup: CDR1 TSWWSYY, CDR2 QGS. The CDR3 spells CALGEFPTSLLGGTLTAQLFF. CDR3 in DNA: TGTGCTCTTGGGGAATTTCCTACGTCCTTACTGGGGGGGACTTTGACAGCACAACTCTTCTTT.

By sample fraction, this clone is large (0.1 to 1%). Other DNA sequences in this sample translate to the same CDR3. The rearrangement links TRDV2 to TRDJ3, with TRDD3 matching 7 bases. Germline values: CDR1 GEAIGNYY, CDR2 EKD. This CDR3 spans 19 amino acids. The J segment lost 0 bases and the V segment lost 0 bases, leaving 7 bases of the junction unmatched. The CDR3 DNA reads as TGTGCCTGTGACACCGTAGGGGATATAAGCTCCTGGGACACCCGACAGATGTTTTTC. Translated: CACDTVGDISSWDTRQMFF.

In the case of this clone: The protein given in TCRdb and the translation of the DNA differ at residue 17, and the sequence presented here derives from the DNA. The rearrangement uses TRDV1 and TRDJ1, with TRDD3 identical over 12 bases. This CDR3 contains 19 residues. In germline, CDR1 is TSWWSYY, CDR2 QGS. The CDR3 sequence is CALGEGRGLGDTRTDKPIF. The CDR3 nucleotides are TGTGCTCTTGGGGAAGGAAGGGGACTGGGGGATACTAGGACCGATAAACCCATCTTT.

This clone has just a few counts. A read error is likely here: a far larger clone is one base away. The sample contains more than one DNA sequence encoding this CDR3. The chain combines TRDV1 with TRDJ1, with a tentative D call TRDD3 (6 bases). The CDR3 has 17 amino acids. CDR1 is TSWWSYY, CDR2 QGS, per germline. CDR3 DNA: TGTGCTCTCGGGGAACTTGGGTATGGGGGTCCCACCGATAAACTCATCTTT. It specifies CALGELGYGGPTDKLIF.

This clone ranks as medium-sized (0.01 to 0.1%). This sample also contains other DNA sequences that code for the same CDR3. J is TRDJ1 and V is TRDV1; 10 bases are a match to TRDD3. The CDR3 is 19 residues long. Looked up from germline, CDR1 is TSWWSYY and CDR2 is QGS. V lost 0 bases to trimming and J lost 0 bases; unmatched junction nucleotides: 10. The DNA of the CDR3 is TGTGCTCTTGGGGAACTTCCGTCACTGGGGGATTCGTACACCGATAAACTCATCTTT. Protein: CALGELPSLGDSYTDKLIF.

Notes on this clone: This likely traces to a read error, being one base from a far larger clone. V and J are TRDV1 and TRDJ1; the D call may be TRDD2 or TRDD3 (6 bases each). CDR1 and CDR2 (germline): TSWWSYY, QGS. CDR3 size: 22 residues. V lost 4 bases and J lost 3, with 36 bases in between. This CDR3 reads CALGAPSPSTGRYAWRADKLIF. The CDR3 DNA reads TGTGCTCTTGGGGCCCCTTCCCCTTCTACTGGGCGATACGCATGGAGGGCCGATAAACTCATCTTT.

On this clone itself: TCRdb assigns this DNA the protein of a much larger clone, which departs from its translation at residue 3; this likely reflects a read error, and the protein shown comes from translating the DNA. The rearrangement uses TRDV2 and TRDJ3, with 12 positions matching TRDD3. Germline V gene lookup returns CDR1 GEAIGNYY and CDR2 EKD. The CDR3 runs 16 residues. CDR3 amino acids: CARDILGDTDTRQMFF. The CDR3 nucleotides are TGTGCCCGTGACATACTGGGGGATACCGACACCCGACAGATGTTTTTC.

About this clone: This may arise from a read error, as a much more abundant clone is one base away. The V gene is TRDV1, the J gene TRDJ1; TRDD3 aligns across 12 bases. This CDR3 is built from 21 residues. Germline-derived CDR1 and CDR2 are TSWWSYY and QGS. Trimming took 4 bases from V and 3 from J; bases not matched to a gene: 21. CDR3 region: CALGGLRAVLGDTREADKLIF. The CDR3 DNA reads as TGTGCTCTTGGGGGACTAAGAGCCGTACTGGGGGATACTAGGGAGGCCGATAAACTCATCTTT.

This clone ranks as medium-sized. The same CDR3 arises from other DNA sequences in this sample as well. The CDR3, as DNA: TGTGCTCTTGGGGAACTGGGGATACTAGCACAACTCTTCTTT. Protein sequence: CALGELGILAQLFF. The J gene is TRDJ2, the V gene TRDV1; TRDD3 matches at 8 bases. Germline V gene sequence: CDR1 TSWWSYY, CDR2 QGS. This CDR3 region has 14 residues. J gave up 7 bases and V 0 bases, and 1 base lay outside the gene matches.

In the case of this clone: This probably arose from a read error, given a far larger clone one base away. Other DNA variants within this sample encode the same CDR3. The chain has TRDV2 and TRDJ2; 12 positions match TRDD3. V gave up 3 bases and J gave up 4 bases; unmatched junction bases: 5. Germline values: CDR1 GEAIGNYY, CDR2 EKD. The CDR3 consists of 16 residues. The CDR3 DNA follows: TGTGCCTGTGACGTTCTGGGGGATACGCGGACAGCACAACTCTTCTTT. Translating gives CACDVLGDTRTAQLFF.

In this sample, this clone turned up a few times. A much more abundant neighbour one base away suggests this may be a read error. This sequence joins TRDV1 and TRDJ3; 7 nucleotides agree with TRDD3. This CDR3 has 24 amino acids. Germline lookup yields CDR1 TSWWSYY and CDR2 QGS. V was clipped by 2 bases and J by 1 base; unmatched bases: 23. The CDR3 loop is CALGEGRGGTGDTPRSWDTRQMFF. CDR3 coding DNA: TGTGCTCTTGGGGAAGGGAGGGGAGGTACTGGGGACACCCCCCGGTCCTGGGACACCCGACAGATGTTTTTC.

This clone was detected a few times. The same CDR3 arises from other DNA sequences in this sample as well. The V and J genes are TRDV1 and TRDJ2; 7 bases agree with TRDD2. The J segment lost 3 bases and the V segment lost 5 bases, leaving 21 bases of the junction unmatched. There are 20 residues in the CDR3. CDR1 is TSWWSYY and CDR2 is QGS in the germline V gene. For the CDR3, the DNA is TGTGCTCTTGGGAACCCGATTCCTACAAAGGGAGATACACTGACAGCACAACTCTTCTTT. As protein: CALGNPIPTKGDTLTAQLFF.

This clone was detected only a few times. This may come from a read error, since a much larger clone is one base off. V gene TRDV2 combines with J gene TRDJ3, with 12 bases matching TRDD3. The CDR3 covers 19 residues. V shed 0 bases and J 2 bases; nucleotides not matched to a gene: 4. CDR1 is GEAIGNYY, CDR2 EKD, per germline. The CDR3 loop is CACDTLLGDTPWDTRQMFF. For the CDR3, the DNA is TGTGCCTGTGACACCCTACTGGGGGATACCCCCTGGGACACCCGACAGATGTTTTTC.